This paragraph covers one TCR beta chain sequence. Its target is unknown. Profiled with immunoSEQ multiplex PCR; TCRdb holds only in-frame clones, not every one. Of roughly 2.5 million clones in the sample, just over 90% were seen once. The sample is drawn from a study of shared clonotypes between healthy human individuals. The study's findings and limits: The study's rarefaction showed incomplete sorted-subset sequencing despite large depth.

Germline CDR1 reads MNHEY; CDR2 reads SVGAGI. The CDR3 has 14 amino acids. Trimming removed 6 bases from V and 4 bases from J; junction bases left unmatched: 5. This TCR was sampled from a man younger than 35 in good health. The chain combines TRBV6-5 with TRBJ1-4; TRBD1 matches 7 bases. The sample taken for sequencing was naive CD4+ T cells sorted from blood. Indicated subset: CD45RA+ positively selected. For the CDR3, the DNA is TGTGCCAGCAGGCCGACAGGGTTTAATGAAAAACTGTTTTTT. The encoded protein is CASRPTGFNEKLFF.